This T cell receptor (beta chain) originates from a study of cytomegalovirus exposure and HLA in healthy donors. Donors were nominally healthy when sampled, though unrecorded immune exposures were likely. Use of 60 Vbeta and 13 Jbeta primers characterized the PCR. TCRdb's table, derived via immunoSEQ multiplex PCR, lists solely in-frame clones and lacks some. The profile shows roughly 200,000 clones, around 77% of them singletons. Sequencing was performed on PBMCs. The receptor was isolated from a woman in her 30s in good health and CMV-seronegative.

CDR3 bases: TGTGCCAGCAGTGGCAGGGGTGAGAACACTGAAGCTTTCTTT. Its protein is CASSGRGENTEAFF. The chain carries TRBV6-5 and TRBJ1-1, with a possible D match to TRBD1 (6 bases). CDR1 and CDR2 from the germline V gene are MNHEY and SVGAGI. The CDR3 totals 14 residues. The V end lost 5 bases, the J end lost 1 base, and 11 bases lay between the germline ends.